One TCR beta chain is described in this entry. This table comes from immunoSEQ multiplex PCR, and its TCRdb copy is limited to in-frame clones, with some not included. In the table there are a few million clones, under 97% of which are singletons. The study drew its donors from healthy HIV-negative adults without recent acute infections or vaccinations. This record comes from a study of shared clonotypes between healthy human individuals. V shed 4 bases and J shed 5 bases, with 11 bases lying between them. The CDR3 spans 13 residues. Germline lookup yields CDR1 SNHLY and CDR2 FYNNEI. The TCR was taken from a man younger than 35 in good health. Sequencing was carried out using naive CD4+ T cells sorted from blood. Sample subset: CD45RA+ positively selected. The chain joins TRBV2 to TRBJ1-1; D might be TRBD1 (5 bases). This chain's CDR3 is CASSVGPRTEAFF. Written as DNA, the CDR3 is TGTGCCAGCAGTGTGGGGCCGAGGACTGAAGCTTTCTTT.